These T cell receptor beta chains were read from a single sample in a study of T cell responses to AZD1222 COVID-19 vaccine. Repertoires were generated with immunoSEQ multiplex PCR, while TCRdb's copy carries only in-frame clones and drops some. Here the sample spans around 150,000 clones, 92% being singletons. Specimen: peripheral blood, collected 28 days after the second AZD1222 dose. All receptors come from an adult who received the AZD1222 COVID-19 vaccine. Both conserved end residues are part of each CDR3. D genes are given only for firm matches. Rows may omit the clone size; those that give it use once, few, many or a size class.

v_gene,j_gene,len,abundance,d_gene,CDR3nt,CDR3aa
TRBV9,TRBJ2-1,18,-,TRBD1,TGTGCCAGCAGCGTAGGGCGCGGCAGGGGGTTAATTAGCAATGAGCAGTTCTTC,CASSVGRGRGLISNEQFF
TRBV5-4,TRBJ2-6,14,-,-,TGTGCCAGCAAACAGGGCTCTGGGGCCAACGTCCTGACTTTC,CASKQGSGANVLTF
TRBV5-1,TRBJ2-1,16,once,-,TGCGCCAGCAAAGATTGTCGGGACTTGAAAAACAATGAGCAGTTCTTC,CASKDCRDLKNNEQFF
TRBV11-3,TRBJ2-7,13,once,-,TGTGCCAGCAGCTTAGCAGTCGGGGGCGAGCAGTACTTC,CASSLAVGGEQYF
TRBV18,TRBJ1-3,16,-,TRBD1,TGTGCCAGCTCACCGACAGGGATGAGCTCTGGAAACACCATATATTTT,CASSPTGMSSGNTIYF
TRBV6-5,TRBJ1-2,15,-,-,TGTGCCAGCAGTTACTCGGACGGGGGCGCGGGGGGCTACACCTTC,CASSYSDGGAGGYTF
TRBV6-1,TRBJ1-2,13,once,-,TGTGCCAGCAGTGAAGCGCACTTAGATGGCTACACCTTC,CASSEAHLDGYTF
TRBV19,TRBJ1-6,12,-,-,TGTGCCAGTGGGAGAGATAATTCACCCCTCCACTTT,CASGRDNSPLHF
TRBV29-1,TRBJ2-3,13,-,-,TGCAGCGTTACCCGGACAGAGACAGATACGCAGTATTTT,CSVTRTETDTQYF
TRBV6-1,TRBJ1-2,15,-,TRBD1,TGTGCCAGCAGTGAAGCCGGGACAGGGGACTATGGCTACACCTTC,CASSEAGTGDYGYTF
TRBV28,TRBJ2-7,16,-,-,TGTGCCAGCAGTTTATCGGTTCTCCGGGGACGTTACGAGCAGTACTTC,CASSLSVLRGRYEQYF
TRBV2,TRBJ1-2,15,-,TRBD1,TGTGCCAGCCGCGTCAGGACAGGGGGCTACTATGGCTACACCTTC,CASRVRTGGYYGYTF
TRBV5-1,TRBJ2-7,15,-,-,TGCGCCAGTTACCCGACAGGGAGGGCATCCTACGAGCAGTACTTC,CASYPTGRASYEQYF
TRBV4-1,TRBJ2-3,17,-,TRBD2,TGCGCCAGCAGCCAAGCCCTAGCGGGGCCCCACACAGATACGCAGTATTTT,CASSQALAGPHTDTQYF
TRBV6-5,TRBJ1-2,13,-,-,TGTGCCAGCAGCCCCAGGACTGGGGATGGCTACACCTTC,CASSPRTGDGYTF
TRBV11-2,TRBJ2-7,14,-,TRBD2,TGTGCCAGCAGCTTGGGACTAGCTGCATACGAGCAGTACTTC,CASSLGLAAYEQYF
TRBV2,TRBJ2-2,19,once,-,TGTGCCAGCAGTGAAAGTCATGCGATGGGGGGCGAATATACCGGGGAGCTGTTTTTT,CASSESHAMGGEYTGELFF
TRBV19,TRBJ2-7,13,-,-,TGTGCCAGTAGTATGTACGGGGTTGACGAGCAGTACTTC,CASSMYGVDEQYF
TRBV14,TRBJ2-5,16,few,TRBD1,TGTGCCAGCAGCCAAGCCCCGGGACAGGGGAAAGAGACCCAGTACTTC,CASSQAPGQGKETQYF
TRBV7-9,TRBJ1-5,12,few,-,TGTGCCAGCAGCTTAGCCAATCAGCCCCAGCATTTT,CASSLANQPQHF
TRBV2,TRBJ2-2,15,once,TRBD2,TGTGCCAGCACATCGGGACTATCAAACACCGGGGAGCTGTTTTTT,CASTSGLSNTGELFF
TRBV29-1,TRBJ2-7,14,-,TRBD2,TGCAGCGTTGAAGGGACTAGCGGGATCTACGAGCAGTACTTC,CSVEGTSGIYEQYF
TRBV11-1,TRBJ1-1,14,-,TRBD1,TGTGCCAGCAGCTCTAGACAGGGGAGCACTGAAGCTTTCTTT,CASSSRQGSTEAFF